These 6 T cell receptor beta chains originate from one sample sequenced in a study of identical twins. A single record per CDR3 protein comes from TCRdb applying MiXCR to the 5' RACE reads. The sample gives some 900,000 distinct CDR3 sequences, roughly 12% of which show up once; around 1.5% is in the top ten. A further study also used this sample, focusing on yellow fever vaccine responses in identical twins.

Sample: PBMCs. All receptors derive from a woman aged 18-29 years in good health.

This clonotype was recorded a few times. The rearrangement links TRBV28 to TRBJ2-7; maybe TRBD2 (6 bases). The germline gives CDR1 MDHEN, CDR2 SYDVKM. This CDR3 is built from 14 residues. The V gene lost 3 bases and the J gene lost 2 bases, with 11 bases spanning the gap. The CDR3 bases are TGTGCCAGCAGTTTCCGGCGGGACGCCTACGAGCAGTACTTC. Its protein is CASSFRRDAYEQYF.

This clonotype was picked up a small number of times. This chain links TRBV10-2 with TRBJ2-2; D might be TRBD2 (6 bases). In germline, CDR1 is WSHSY, CDR2 SAAADI. Trimming removed 7 bases at V and 6 bases at J, with 18 bases between. CDR3 size: 15 residues. CDR3 in DNA: TGCGCCAGCACTCCCCCTCTAGCGTCGCCCGGGGAGCTGTTTTTT. Amino acids: CASTPPLASPGELFF.

V usage is TRBV6-2 or TRBV6-3 and J usage is TRBJ1-5; 7 bases are shared with TRBD1. V lost 8 bases, J lost 0 bases, and 16 bases stayed unmatched. Germline V gives CDR1 MNHEY, CDR2 SVGEGT. This CDR3 is built from 18 residues. The CDR3 DNA follows: TGTGCCAGCGTTCCGGGACAGCTCAACATCTATAGCAATCAGCCCCAGCATTTT. It translates to CASVPGQLNIYSNQPQHF.

The chain carries TRBV4-1 and TRBJ2-1; D is perhaps TRBD2 (5 bases). Germline V gene data show CDR1 as MGHRA and CDR2 as YSYEKL. The CDR3 contains 13 residues. V lost 0 bases and J lost 10, with 10 bases in between. The CDR3 DNA follows: TGCGCCAGCAGCCAAGACGGTCAGCGGGAGCAGTTCTTC. It yields the protein CASSQDGQREQFF.

This chain links TRBV9 with TRBJ2-1, with 7 bases matching TRBD1. CDR1 SGDLS and CDR2 YYNGEE come from the germline V gene. CDR3 length: 15 residues. The V segment lost 0 bases and the J segment 7 bases; nucleotides outside the gene matches: 7. CDR3 residues: CASSVEGQPANEQFF. CDR3 coding DNA: TGTGCCAGCAGCGTAGAGGGACAGCCGGCGAATGAGCAGTTCTTC.

This clonotype showed up many times. V and J are TRBV29-1 and TRBJ2-2; no firm D call. V was clipped by 8 bases and J by 0 bases, with 1 base between them. Germline V gene sequence: CDR1 SQVTM, CDR2 ANQGSEA. The CDR3 has 10 residues. The CDR3 DNA sequence: TGCAGCCCGAACACCGGGGAGCTGTTTTTT. It specifies CSPNTGELFF.